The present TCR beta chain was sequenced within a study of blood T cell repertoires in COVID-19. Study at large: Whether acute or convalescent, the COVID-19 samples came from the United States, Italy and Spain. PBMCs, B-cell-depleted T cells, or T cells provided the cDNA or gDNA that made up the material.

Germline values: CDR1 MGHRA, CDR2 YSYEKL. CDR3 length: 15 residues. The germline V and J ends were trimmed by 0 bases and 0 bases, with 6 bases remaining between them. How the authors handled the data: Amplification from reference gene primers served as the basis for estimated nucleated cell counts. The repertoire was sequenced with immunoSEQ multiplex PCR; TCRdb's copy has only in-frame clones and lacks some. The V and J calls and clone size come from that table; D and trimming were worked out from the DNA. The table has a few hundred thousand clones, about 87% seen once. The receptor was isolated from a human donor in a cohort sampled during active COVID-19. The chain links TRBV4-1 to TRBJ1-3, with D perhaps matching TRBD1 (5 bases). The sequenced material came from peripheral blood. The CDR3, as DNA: TGCGCCAGCAGCCAAGATAGGGGCTCTGGAAACACCATATATTTT. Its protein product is CASSQDRGSGNTIYF.